This TCR beta chain was obtained from a study of control samples from healthy donors and cancer patients. The CDR3 loop spans 15 amino acids. V was trimmed by 0 bases and J by 3 bases, leaving 11 bases between them. Per germline, CDR1 KGHSH and CDR2 LQKENI. Clones were read by immunoSEQ multiplex PCR, and TCRdb kept only the in-frame ones, dropping some. Of roughly 450,000 clones in the sample, 80% to 95% were seen once. This chain joins TRBV18 and TRBJ2-5; perhaps TRBD1 as D (6 bases). The receptor was isolated from a man aged 35-49 years with head and neck cancer. Input material: PBMCs. CDR3 DNA: TGTGCCAGCTCACCACCTTTCGCAGGGGAAGAGACCCAGTACTTC. This codes for CASSPPFAGEETQYF.